The 12 T cell receptor beta chains below were found in one sample sequenced in a study of post-analysis software for immune sequencing data. Whole-study findings and limits: Among roughly five TRBV segments more frequent in patients than controls were TRBV5-6, TRBV5-1 and TRBV20-1.

For these TCRs, the target antigens are not known. Every TCR beta cDNA library bore unique molecular identifiers. Each CDR3 protein gets one entry after TCRdb re-called the PCR reads with MiXCR. This table holds 650,000 to 900,000 distinct CDR3 sequences, roughly 46% found once. Sequencing input: blood. The receptors were sampled from a girl aged 5-17 years with multiple sclerosis.

This clonotype was recorded once. The V call is TRBV21-1, the J call TRBJ1-2; the table's D gene call, TRBD1, was not cross checked with the DNA. TRBV21-1 is classified as a pseudogene. The CDR3 spans 17 residues. The CDR3 protein is CASSKTLRGAPWYGYTF. The CDR3 bases are TGTGCCAGCAGCAAAACGCTTAGGGGGGCGCCTTGGTATGGCTACACCTTC.

This clonotype showed up just a few times. This chain connects TRBV6-5 to TRBJ2-1; D unclear. Trimming removed 6 bases from V and 10 bases from J, with 16 bases in between. Germline loops: CDR1 MNHEY, CDR2 SVGAGI. The CDR3 has 13 amino acids. CDR3 protein: CASSPGVFGEQFF. CDR3 DNA: TGTGCCAGCAGCCCGGGTGTATTCGGGGAGCAGTTCTTC.

This clonotype has more than one count but fewer than ten. This sequence joins TRBV18 and TRBJ2-5; TRBD1 agrees at 9 bases. The J call may be faulty, since TRBJ2-7 better matches the DNA end. The CDR3 sequence is 17 residues long. The V gene's germline CDR1 is KGHSH and CDR2 LQKENI. CDR3 nucleotide sequence: TGTGCCAGCTCACCAACCCAGGGACAGGGTGAGAGCTACGAGCAGTACTTC. Translated: CASSPTQGQGESYEQYF.

The chain joins TRBV20-1 to TRBJ2-1, with 9 nucleotides matching TRBD1. Per germline, CDR1 DFQATT and CDR2 SNEGSKA (reference sequence). Trimming removed 6 bases from V and 12 bases from J; junction bases left unmatched: 15. The CDR3 has 14 amino acids. This CDR3 is CSAQGQGAFDGQFF. DNA for the CDR3: TGCAGTGCCCAGGGACAGGGTGCTTTCGATGGGCAGTTCTTC.

The J gene is TRBJ2-5, the V gene TRBV6-2 or TRBV6-3; 10 bases are a match to TRBD2. Germline values: CDR1 MNHEY, CDR2 SVGEGT. V trimming: 6 bases; J trimming: 5 bases; junction bases outside the gene matches: 9. The CDR3 is 15 amino acids. The CDR3 nucleotides read TGTGCCAGCAGCCCGGGACTAGCGAAGATCGAGACCCAGTACTTC. Translated, it gives CASSPGLAKIETQYF.

The CDR3 nucleotides are TGTGCCAGCAGTGAAGAAGCGTACAACTCCTACGAGCAGTACTTC. Translating gives CASSEEAYNSYEQYF. V gene TRBV6-1 combines with J gene TRBJ2-7; D call uncertain. V was pared by 1 base and J by 0 bases, with 10 bases between. Germline CDR1 and CDR2: MNHNS and SASEGT. The CDR3 consists of 15 residues.

This chain joins TRBV7-3 and TRBJ2-3, with 8 positions matching TRBD2. The CDR3 extends over 14 amino acids. CDR1 and CDR2 from the germline V gene are SGHTA and FQGTGA. Trimming at V came to 5 bases and at J to 2 bases, leaving 3 bases not matched to a gene. CDR3 region: CASSPGGTTDTQYF. The CDR3 bases are TGTGCCAGCAGCCCGGGGGGGACCACAGATACGCAGTATTTT.

This clonotype was seen a single time. The chain joins TRBV29-1 to TRBJ1-4; 9 bases match TRBD1. The CDR3 extends over 12 amino acids. V gave up 7 bases and J gave up 8 bases; unmatched junction bases: 5. Germline loops: CDR1 SQVTM, CDR2 ANQGSEA. CDR3 sequence reads: CSAGQGREKLFF. Written as DNA, the CDR3 is TGCAGCGCGGGACAGGGTCGGGAAAAACTGTTTTTT.

V gene TRBV6-6 combines with J gene TRBJ1-1; tentative D call: TRBD1 (5 bases). This CDR3 comprises 16 residues. Germline V gives CDR1 MNHNY, CDR2 SVGAGI (reference sequence). The V gene lost 0 bases and the J gene lost 3 bases, with 14 bases spanning the gap. CDR3 sequence (DNA): TGTGCCAGCAGTTACTCGAGGGGTTTGGGTTACACTGAAGCTTTCTTT. This sequence encodes CASSYSRGLGYTEAFF.

The chain employs TRBV11-2 and TRBJ1-1; a possible D gene is TRBD1 (6 bases). The V gene lost 3 bases and the J gene lost 6 bases, with 11 bases spanning the gap. Germline CDR1 SGHAT, CDR2 FQNNGV. This CDR3 has 13 residues. The CDR3 region is CASSFVEGAEAFF. The CDR3 nucleotides are TGTGCCAGCAGCTTCGTAGAGGGGGCTGAAGCTTTCTTT.

In this sample, this clonotype turned up a few times. The V call is TRBV9, the J call TRBJ1-1; no reliable D call. The CDR3 consists of 12 residues. The V gene's germline CDR1 is SGDLS and CDR2 YYNGEE. V lost 8 bases and J lost 1, with 9 bases in between. The CDR3 sequence is CASGSSNTEAFF. In DNA, the CDR3 is TGTGCCAGTGGTAGCTCGAACACTGAAGCTTTCTTT. Combining the CDR3 with reference TRBV9 and TRBJ1-1 gives the whole variable domain DSGVTQTPKHLITATGQRVTLRCSPRSGDLSVYWYQQSLDQGLQFLIQYYNGEERAKGNILERFSAQQFPDLHSELNLSSLELGDSALYFCASGSSNTEAFFGQGTRLTVV.

CDR3 sequence (DNA): TGTGCCAGCAGTGAACCCGTGACAGGGGCCATCGGATCCTACAATGAGCAGTTCTTC. Protein: CASSEPVTGAIGSYNEQFF. The chain couples TRBV2 to TRBJ2-1, with 8 positions matching TRBD1. J gave up 1 base and V 2 bases, and 13 bases lay outside the gene matches. Germline-derived CDR1 and CDR2 are SNHLY and FYNNEI. The CDR3 loop spans 19 amino acids.